What follows describes a single T cell receptor (beta chain). This entry is derived from a study of blood T cell repertoires in COVID-19. Sequenced by immunoSEQ multiplex PCR; TCRdb stores in-frame clones only, minus some. The sample has around 330,000 clones, about 89% seen once; the top ten hold 4.5% to 6.5%. This CDR3 region has 16 residues. The V and J ends lost 6 bases and 5 bases respectively, with 22 bases between them. In germline, CDR1 is SNHLY, CDR2 FYNNEI. Recruits, aged roughly 18 to 90 years, lived in 24 US areas. Participant reports of clinical history set cohort assignment. What the recovered Cohort 3 donors had was two negative PCRs, clearance, or symptom resolution.

This chain joins TRBV2 and TRBJ1-1; D gene unclear. The sample consisted of PBMCs or T cells enriched from blood (not recorded which). This TCR came from a man between 60 and 75 years old who had recovered from COVID-19. The CDR3, as DNA: TGTGCCAGCAGGGTAACTTTAGTTACGCAACCTACTGAAGCTTTCTTT. Amino acid sequence: CASRVTLVTQPTEAFF.